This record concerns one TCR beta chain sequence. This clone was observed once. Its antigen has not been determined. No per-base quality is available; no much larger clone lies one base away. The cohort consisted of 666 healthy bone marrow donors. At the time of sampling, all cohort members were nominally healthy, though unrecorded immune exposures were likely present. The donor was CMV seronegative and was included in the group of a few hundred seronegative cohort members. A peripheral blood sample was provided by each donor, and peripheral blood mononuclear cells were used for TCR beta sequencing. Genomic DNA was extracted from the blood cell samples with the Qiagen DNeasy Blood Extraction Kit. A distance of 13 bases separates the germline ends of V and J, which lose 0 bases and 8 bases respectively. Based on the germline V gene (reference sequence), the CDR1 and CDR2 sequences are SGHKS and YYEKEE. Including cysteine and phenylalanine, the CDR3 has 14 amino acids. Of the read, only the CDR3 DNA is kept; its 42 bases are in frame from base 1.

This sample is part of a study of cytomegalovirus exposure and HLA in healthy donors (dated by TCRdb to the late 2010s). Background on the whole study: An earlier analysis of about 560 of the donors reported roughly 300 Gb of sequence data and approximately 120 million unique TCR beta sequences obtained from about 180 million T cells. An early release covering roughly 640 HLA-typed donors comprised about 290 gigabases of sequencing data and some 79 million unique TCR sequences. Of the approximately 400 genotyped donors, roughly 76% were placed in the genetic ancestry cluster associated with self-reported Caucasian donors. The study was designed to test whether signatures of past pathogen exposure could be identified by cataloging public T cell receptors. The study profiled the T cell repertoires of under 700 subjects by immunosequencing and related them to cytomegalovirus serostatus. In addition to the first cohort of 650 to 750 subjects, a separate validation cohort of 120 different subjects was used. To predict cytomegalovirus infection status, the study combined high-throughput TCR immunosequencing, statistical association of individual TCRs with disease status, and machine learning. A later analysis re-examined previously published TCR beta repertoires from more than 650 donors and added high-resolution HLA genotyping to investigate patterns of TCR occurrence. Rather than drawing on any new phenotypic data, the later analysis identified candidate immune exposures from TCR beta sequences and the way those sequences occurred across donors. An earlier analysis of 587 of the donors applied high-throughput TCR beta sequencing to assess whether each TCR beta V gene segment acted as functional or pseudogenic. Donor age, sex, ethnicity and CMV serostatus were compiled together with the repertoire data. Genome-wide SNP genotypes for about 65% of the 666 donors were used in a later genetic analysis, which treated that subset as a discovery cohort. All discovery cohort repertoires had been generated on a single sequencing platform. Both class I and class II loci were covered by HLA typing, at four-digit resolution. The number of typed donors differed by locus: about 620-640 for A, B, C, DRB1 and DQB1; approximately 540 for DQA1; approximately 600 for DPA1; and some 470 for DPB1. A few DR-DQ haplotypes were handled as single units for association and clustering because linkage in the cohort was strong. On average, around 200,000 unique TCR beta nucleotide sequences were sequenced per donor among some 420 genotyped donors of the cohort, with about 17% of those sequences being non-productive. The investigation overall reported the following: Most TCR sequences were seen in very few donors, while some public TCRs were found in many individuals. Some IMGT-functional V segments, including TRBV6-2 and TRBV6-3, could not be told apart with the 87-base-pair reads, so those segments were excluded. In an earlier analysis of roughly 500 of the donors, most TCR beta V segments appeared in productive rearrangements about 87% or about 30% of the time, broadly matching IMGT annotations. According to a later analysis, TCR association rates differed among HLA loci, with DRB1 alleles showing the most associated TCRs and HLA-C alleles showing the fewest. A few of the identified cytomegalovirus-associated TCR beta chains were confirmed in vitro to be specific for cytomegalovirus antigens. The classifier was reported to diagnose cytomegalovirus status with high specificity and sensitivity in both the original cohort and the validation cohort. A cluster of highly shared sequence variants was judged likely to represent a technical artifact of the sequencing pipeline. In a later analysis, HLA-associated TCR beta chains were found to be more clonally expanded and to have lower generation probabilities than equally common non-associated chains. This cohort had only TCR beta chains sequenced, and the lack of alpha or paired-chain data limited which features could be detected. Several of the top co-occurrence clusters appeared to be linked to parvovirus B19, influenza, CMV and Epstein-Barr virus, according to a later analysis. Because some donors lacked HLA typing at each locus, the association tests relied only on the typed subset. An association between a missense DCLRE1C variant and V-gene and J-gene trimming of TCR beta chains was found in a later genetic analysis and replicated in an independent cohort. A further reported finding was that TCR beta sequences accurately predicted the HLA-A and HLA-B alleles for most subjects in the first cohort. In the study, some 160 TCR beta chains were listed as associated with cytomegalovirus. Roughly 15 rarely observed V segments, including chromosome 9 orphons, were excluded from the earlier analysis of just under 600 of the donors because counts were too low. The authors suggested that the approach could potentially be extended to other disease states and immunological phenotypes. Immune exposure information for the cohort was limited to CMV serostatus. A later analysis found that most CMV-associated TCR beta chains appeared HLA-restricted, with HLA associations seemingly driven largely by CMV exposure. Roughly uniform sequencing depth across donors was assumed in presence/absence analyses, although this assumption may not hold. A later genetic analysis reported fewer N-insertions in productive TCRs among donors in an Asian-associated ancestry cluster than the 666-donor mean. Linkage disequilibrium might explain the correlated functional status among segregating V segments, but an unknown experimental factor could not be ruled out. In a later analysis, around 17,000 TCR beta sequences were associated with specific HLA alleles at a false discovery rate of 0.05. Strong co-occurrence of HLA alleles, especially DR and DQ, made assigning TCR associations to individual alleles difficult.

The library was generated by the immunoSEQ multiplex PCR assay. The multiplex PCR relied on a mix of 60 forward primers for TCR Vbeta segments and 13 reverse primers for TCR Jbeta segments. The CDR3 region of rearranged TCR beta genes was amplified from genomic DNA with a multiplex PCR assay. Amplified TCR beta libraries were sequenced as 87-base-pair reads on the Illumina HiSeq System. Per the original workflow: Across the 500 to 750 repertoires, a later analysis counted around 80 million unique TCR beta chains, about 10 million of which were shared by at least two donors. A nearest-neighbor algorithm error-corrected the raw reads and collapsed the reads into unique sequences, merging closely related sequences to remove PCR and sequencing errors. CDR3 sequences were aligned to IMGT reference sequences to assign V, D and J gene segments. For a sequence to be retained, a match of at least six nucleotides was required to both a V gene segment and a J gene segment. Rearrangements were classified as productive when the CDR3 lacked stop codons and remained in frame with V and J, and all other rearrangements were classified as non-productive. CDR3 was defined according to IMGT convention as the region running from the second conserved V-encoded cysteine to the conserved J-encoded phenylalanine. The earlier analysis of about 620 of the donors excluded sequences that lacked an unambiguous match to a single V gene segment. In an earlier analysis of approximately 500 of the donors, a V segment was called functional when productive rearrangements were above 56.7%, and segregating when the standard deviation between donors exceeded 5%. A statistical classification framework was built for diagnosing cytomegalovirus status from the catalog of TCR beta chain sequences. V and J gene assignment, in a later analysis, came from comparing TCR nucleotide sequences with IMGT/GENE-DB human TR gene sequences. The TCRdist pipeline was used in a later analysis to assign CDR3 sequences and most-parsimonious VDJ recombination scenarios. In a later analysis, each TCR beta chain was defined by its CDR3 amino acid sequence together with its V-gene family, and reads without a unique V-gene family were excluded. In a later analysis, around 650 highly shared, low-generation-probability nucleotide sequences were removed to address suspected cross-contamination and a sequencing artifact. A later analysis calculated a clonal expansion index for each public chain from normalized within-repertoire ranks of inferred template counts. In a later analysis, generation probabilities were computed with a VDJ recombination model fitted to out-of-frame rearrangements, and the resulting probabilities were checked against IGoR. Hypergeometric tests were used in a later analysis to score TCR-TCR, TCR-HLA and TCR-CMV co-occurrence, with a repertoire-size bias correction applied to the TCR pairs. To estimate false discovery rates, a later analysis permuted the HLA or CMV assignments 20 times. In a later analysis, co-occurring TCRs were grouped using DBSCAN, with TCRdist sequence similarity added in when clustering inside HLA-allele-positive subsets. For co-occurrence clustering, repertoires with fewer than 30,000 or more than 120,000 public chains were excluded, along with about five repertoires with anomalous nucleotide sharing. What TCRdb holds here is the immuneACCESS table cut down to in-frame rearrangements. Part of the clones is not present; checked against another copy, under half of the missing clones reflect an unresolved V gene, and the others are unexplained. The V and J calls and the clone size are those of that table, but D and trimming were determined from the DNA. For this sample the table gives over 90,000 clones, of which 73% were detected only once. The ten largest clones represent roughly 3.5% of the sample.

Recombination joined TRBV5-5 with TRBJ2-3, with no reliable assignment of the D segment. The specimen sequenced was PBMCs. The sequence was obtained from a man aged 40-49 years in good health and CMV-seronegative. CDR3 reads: CASSLDAAVGTQYF. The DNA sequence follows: TGTGCCAGCAGCTTGGATGCGGCGGTGGGTACGCAGTATTTT.